A single sample is the source of the 24 T cell receptor beta chains below, sequenced in a study of STAT5B mutations in CD4+ large granular lymphocyte leukemia. Here immunoSEQ multiplex PCR was the method, and the copy in TCRdb shows in-frame clones only, minus some. The sample holds 30,000 or so clones, about four fifths seen once. The sequenced sample consisted of CD4+ T cells from blood buffy coats. The source is a human donor in good health.

The rearrangement uses TRBV28 and TRBJ2-3; 8 bases agree with TRBD2. This CDR3 is built from 14 residues. CDR1 is MDHEN, CDR2 SYDVKM, per germline. The V segment lost 6 bases and the J segment 4 bases; nucleotides outside the gene matches: 6. The CDR3 sequence: CASRSGGVADTQYF. CDR3 DNA: TGTGCCAGCAGGTCGGGAGGGGTGGCAGATACGCAGTATTTT.

The chain joins TRBV19 to TRBJ1-5; D ambiguous. Germline lookup yields CDR1 LNHDA and CDR2 SQIVND (reference sequence). The CDR3 sequence is 18 residues long. Trimming pared 0 bases from V and 6 bases from J, leaving 21 bases between. DNA for the CDR3: TGTGCCAGTAGTATAGATATAGACGGAAGCATTTTACTTCAGCCCCAGCATTTT. Translated, it gives CASSIDIDGSILLQPQHF.

The chain is built from TRBV27 and TRBJ1-3, with D possibly being TRBD1 (5 bases). Trimming pared 3 bases from V and 2 bases from J, leaving 26 bases between. CDR1 is MNHEY, CDR2 SMNVEV, per germline (reference sequence). CDR3 length: 20 amino acids. The CDR3 bases are TGTGCCAGCAGTTTCCCCGGGGCATTCGGTAAGGGCCCCCCTGGAAACACCATATATTTT. It encodes CASSFPGAFGKGPPGNTIYF.

This chain uses TRBV11-2 with TRBJ2-7; D is undetermined. This CDR3 spans 13 amino acids. The germline V gene encodes CDR1 SGHAT and CDR2 FQNNGV. The V gene lost 0 bases and the J gene lost 4 bases, with 7 bases spanning the gap. Here the CDR3 DNA reads TGTGCCAGCAGCTTAGATGTTCTATACGAGCAGTACTTC. This gives the protein CASSLDVLYEQYF. Filled out from reference TRBV11-2 and TRBJ2-7, the complete variable domain reads EAGVAQSPRYKIIEKRQSVAFWCNPISGHATLYWYQQILGQGPKLLIQFQNNGVVDDSQLPKDRFSAERLKGVDSTLKIQPAKLEDSAVYLCASSLDVLYEQYFGPGTRLTVT.

This clone was found a few times. The V call is TRBV19, the J call TRBJ2-3; D might be TRBD2 (6 bases). The V gene's germline CDR1 is LNHDA and CDR2 SQIVND (reference sequence). V lost 1 base, J lost 2 bases, and 10 bases lay in between. The CDR3 totals 15 residues. CDR3 bases: TGTGCCAGTAGTATAGGGGGGAGGTCCACAGATACGCAGTATTTT. It codes for CASSIGGRSTDTQYF.

The chain recombines TRBV19 with TRBJ1-5; D remains unclear. V dropped 6 bases and J dropped 11 bases, with 20 bases sitting between them. Germline-derived CDR1 and CDR2 are LNHDA and SQIVND (reference sequence). The CDR3 covers 14 residues. This CDR3 is CASSRKSRDAAQHF. Here the CDR3 DNA reads TGTGCCAGTAGCCGCAAGAGCCGGGATGCAGCCCAGCATTTT.

This chain links TRBV4-2 with TRBJ1-5, with D perhaps TRBD1 (5 bases). CDR1 is LGHNA and CDR2 is YNFKEQ in the germline V gene. Trimming shortened V by 1 base and J by 4 bases, and 11 bases separated the two germline ends. There are 15 residues in the CDR3. In DNA, the CDR3 is TGTGCCAGCAGCCAAGGTGGGGGGGATAATCAGCCCCAGCATTTT. It translates to CASSQGGGDNQPQHF.

The chain employs TRBV2 and TRBJ2-7; TRBD2 matches at 10 bases. The CDR3 extends over 15 amino acids. The J segment lost 3 bases and the V segment lost 6 bases, leaving 8 bases of the junction unmatched. Germline CDR1 and CDR2: SNHLY and FYNNEI. Written as DNA, the CDR3 is TGTGCCAGCAGCGTATTTGGACTAGCGGACTACGAGCAGTACTTC. It translates to CASSVFGLADYEQYF.

V gene TRBV20-1 combines with J gene TRBJ2-2; no firm D call. With 4 bases removed from V and 2 bases from J, the gap between germline ends came to 2 bases. CDR3 length equals 11 residues. Germline assignment: CDR1 DFQATT and CDR2 SNEGSKA (reference sequence). Here the CDR3 reads CSAINTGELFF. The CDR3, as DNA: TGCAGTGCTATAAACACCGGGGAGCTGTTTTTT.

The CDR3 spells CASSQYRRAKNIQYF. CDR3 nucleotides: TGCGCCAGCAGCCAATACAGGAGGGCCAAAAACATTCAGTACTTC. This chain links TRBV4-1 with TRBJ2-4; either TRBD1 or TRBD2 may fit D (5 bases each). V was cut by 2 bases and J by 1 base, with 9 bases left in between. Per germline, CDR1 MGHRA and CDR2 YSYEKL. The CDR3 loop spans 15 amino acids.

The rearrangement uses TRBV7-2 and TRBJ1-2; 7 nucleotides align to TRBD1. The CDR3 runs to 13 residues. The trim removed 6 bases at V and 6 bases at J, leaving 7 bases unmatched. Germline lookup yields CDR1 SGHTA and CDR2 FQGNSA. For the CDR3, the DNA is TGTGCCAGCAGTGAGACAGGGCTGAATGGCTACACCTTC. Protein sequence: CASSETGLNGYTF.

A few counts support this clone. The J gene is TRBJ2-7, the V gene TRBV7-2; TRBD2 agrees at 9 bases. The CDR3 is 15 residues long. The V segment lost 5 bases and the J segment 4 bases; nucleotides outside the gene matches: 9. CDR1 and CDR2 from the germline V gene are SGHTA and FQGNSA. In DNA form, the CDR3 reads TGTGCCAGCAGCCAAGCAGCGGGAGGAATGTACGAGCAGTACTTC. Its translation is CASSQAAGGMYEQYF. Full variable domain (missing parts from reference TRBV7-2 and TRBJ2-7): GAGVSQSPSNKVTEKGKDVELRCDPISGHTALYWYRQSLGQGLEFLIYFQGNSAPDKSGLPSDRFSAERTGGSVSTLTIQRTQQEDSAVYLCASSQAAGGMYEQYFGPGTRLTVT.

The rearrangement uses TRBV5-1 and TRBJ2-2; TRBD2 matches at 16 bases. The ends lost 3 bases at V and 0 bases at J; junction bases unmatched: 2. This CDR3 is 18 amino acids long. CDR1 and CDR2 (germline): SGHRS, YFSETQ. CDR3 nucleotides: TGCGCCAGCAGCTCGGGACTAGCGGGAGGGGCGAACACCGGGGAGCTGTTTTTT. Translation: CASSSGLAGGANTGELFF.

The V call is TRBV5-1, the J call TRBJ2-7, with 9 nucleotides matching TRBD2. Germline assignment: CDR1 SGHRS and CDR2 YFSETQ. The CDR3 sequence is 15 residues long. Germline trimming cut 0 bases from V and 2 bases from J; bases unmatched to any gene: 3. CDR3 protein: CASSLGGRAPYEQYF. The CDR3 DNA reads as TGCGCCAGCAGCTTGGGCGGGAGGGCCCCCTACGAGCAGTACTTC.

The chain uses TRBV28 and TRBJ2-7; TRBD2 agrees at 8 bases. V was pared by 1 base and J by 2 bases, with 7 bases of the junction left unmatched. The length of the CDR3 is 16 residues. Germline V lookup: CDR1 MDHEN, CDR2 SYDVKM. The CDR3 sequence: CASSLYRGRSTYEQYF. DNA for the CDR3: TGTGCCAGCAGTTTATATCGCGGGAGGTCAACCTACGAGCAGTACTTC.

The chain has TRBV28 and TRBJ2-7; D possibly corresponds to TRBD2 (6 bases). V gave up 7 bases and J gave up 2 bases, with 15 bases separating them. The CDR3 has 14 residues. Germline lookup yields CDR1 MDHEN and CDR2 SYDVKM. Written as DNA, the CDR3 is TGTGCCAGCAAGGGCGGCGGGGCCACCTACGAGCAGTACTTC. This gives the protein CASKGGGATYEQYF.

The chain recombines TRBV30 with TRBJ1-5; TRBD1 might be the D (6 bases). Looked up from germline, CDR1 is GTSNPN and CDR2 is SVGIG (reference sequence). This CDR3 comprises 15 residues. Between the trimmed V and J ends, which lost 0 bases and 5 bases, there was a span of 14 bases. In DNA, the CDR3 is TGTGCCTGGAGTGTTGGGCGAGGGGGTTATCAGCCCCAGCATTTT. Its translation is CAWSVGRGGYQPQHF.

The chain couples TRBV7-8 to TRBJ1-5; D remains ambiguous. The V end lost 1 base, the J end lost 6 bases, and 4 bases lay between the germline ends. Looked up from germline, CDR1 is SGHVS and CDR2 is FQNEAQ. This CDR3 is built from 12 residues. The CDR3 loop is CASSLVGQPQHF. CDR3 bases: TGTGCCAGCAGCTTAGTTGGTCAGCCCCAGCATTTT.

The rearrangement joins TRBV7-9 to TRBJ1-3, with 10 nucleotides matching TRBD1. Looked up from germline, CDR1 is SEHNR and CDR2 is FQNEAQ (reference sequence). V was clipped by 5 bases and J by 0 bases; unmatched bases: 4. The CDR3 contains 16 residues. The CDR3 loop reads CASSPRTGGSGNTIYF. For the CDR3, the DNA is TGTGCCAGCAGCCCACGGACAGGGGGCTCTGGAAACACCATATATTTT.

This clone was seen more than once but under ten times. The chain has TRBV30 and TRBJ1-1; tentatively, D is TRBD1 (5 bases). CDR1 and CDR2 (germline): GTSNPN, SVGIG (reference sequence). The CDR3 loop spans 16 amino acids. Trimming took off 1 base at V and 10 bases at J, with 25 bases between the two ends. The CDR3 coding sequence is TGTGCCTGGAGTGGGACAATACAGGTGTCCCTCCATGGAGCTTTCTTT. Residues: CAWSGTIQVSLHGAFF.

The chain recombines TRBV28 with TRBJ2-2; a weak D match, TRBD1 (6 bases). Germline lookup yields CDR1 MDHEN and CDR2 SYDVKM. Trimming shortened V by 2 bases and J by 3 bases, and 13 bases separated the two germline ends. The CDR3 runs 16 residues. The CDR3 region has the DNA TGTGCCAGCAGTTTACTTACAGGGTTGGACACCGGGGAGCTGTTTTTT. Translating it yields CASSLLTGLDTGELFF.

The chain combines TRBV11-3 with TRBJ2-1, with D possibly being TRBD2 (6 bases). Trimming took off 1 base at V and 4 bases at J, with 11 bases between the two ends. The CDR3 is 15 residues long. Germline CDR1 and CDR2: SGHNT and YENEEA. CDR3 sequence reads: CASSLGGGKYNEQFF. For the CDR3, the DNA is TGTGCCAGCAGCTTAGGAGGAGGGAAGTACAATGAGCAGTTCTTC.

This chain connects TRBV4-3 to TRBJ1-4; 9 bases are shared with TRBD1. The CDR3 spans 14 residues. From germline, CDR1 is LGHNA and CDR2 YSLEER. Unmatched junction bases numbered 3, after V lost 4 bases and J lost 6 bases. In DNA form, the CDR3 reads TGCGCCAGCAGCCGAGACAGGGGGGATGAAAAACTGTTTTTT. This translates into CASSRDRGDEKLFF.

The CDR3 DNA is TGCGCCAGCAGCCAAGATCGGTTGAACCCCTACTACGAGCAGTACTTC. It codes for CASSQDRLNPYYEQYF. This chain joins TRBV4-3 and TRBJ2-7, with unresolved D. Germline CDR1 is LGHNA and CDR2 is YSLEER. V was pared by 0 bases and J by 3 bases, with 15 bases between. The CDR3 length is 16 residues.